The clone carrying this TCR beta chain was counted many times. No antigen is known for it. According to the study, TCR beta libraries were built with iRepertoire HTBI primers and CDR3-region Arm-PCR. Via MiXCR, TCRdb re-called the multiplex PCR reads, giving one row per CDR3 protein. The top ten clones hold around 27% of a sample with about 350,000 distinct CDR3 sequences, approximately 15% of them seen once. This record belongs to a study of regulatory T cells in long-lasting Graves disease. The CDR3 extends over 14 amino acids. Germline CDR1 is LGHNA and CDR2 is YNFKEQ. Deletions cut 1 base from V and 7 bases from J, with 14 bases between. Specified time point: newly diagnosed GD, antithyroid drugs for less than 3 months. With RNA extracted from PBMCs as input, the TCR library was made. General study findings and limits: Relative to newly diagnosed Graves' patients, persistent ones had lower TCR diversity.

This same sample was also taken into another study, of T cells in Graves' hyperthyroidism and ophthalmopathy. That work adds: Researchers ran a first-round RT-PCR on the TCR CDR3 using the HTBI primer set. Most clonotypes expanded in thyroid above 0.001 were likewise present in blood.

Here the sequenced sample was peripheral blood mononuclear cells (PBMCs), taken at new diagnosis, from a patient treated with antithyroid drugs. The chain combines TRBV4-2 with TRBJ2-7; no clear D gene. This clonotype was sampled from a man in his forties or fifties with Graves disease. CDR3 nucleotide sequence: TGTGCCAGCAGCCAAGCCGGGTCCAGACGGGAGCAGTACTTC. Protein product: CASSQAGSRREQYF.